This TCR beta chain was recovered during a study of T-cell reconstitution after alpha-beta-depleted transplantation in children. The study, taken as a whole, reports: It was newly produced T cells that mostly accounted for T-cell counts and diversity one year after transplant. It was reported that alpha-beta T cells came from several hundred expanded graft clones (about two months after transplant).

Preparation of the TCRbeta library used unique molecular identifiers. MiXCR, run by TCRdb on the PCR reads, gives a single entry per CDR3 protein. In the table there are fewer than 450,000 distinct CDR3 sequences, roughly 15% of which are singletons. This clonotype appeared a few times. Its antigen is unknown. The CDR3 loop spans 18 amino acids. The germline V gene encodes CDR1 LGHNA and CDR2 YSLEER. The V end was cut by 2 bases, the J end by 2 bases, with 22 bases between. The chain couples TRBV4-3 to TRBJ2-7, with D possibly TRBD1 on 7 matching bases. The sequencing here drew on PBMCs, mostly from graft donor cells, taken 360 days after TCRalphabeta/CD19-depleted stem cell transplant. The TCR sequence derives from a male patient between 2 and 15 years old who had a stem cell transplant for acute lymphoblastic leukemia, so the T cells may come from the graft donor. This CDR3 is CASSQRVRGSGQPYEQYF. CDR3 bases: TGCGCCAGCAGCCAACGGGTCCGGGGGTCGGGACAGCCCTACGAGCAGTACTTC.